The clone carrying this T cell receptor beta chain was seen a handful of times. The data are from a study of blood T cell repertoires in COVID-19. The length of the CDR3 is 12 residues. The V end lost 3 bases, the J end lost 4 bases, and 6 bases lay between the germline ends. Per the germline V gene, CDR1 is LNHDA and CDR2 is SQIVND (reference sequence). Original data processing: Estimates of nucleated cell counts were drawn from the amplification of reference gene primers. Data came from immunoSEQ multiplex PCR; TCRdb stores just in-frame clones and leaves some out. Clone size and V and J calls were adopted from that table, with D and trimming inferred from the DNA. The sample has roughly 120,000 clones, 90% seen once.

The TCR was taken from a woman between 50 and 59 years old with acute or convalescent COVID-19. The V call is TRBV19, the J call TRBJ1-2; no reliable D call. Material for sequencing was peripheral blood. Here the CDR3 reads CASSMSVYGYTF. CDR3 in DNA: TGTGCCAGTAGTATGTCCGTCTATGGCTACACCTTC.